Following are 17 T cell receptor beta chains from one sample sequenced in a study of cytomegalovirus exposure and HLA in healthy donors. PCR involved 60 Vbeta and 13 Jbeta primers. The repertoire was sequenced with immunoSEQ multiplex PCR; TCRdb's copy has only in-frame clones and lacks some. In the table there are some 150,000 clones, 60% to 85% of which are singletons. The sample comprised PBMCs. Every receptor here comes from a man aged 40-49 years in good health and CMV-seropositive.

For the CDR3, the DNA is TGTGGCCAGGGAGGGGGGCTCGGGACCGGGGAGCTGTTTTTT. Amino acid sequence: CGQGGGLGTGELFF. The chain carries TRBV30 and TRBJ2-2; tentative D call: TRBD2 (7 bases). This CDR3 comprises 14 residues. CDR1 is GTSNPN, CDR2 SVGIG, per germline (reference sequence).

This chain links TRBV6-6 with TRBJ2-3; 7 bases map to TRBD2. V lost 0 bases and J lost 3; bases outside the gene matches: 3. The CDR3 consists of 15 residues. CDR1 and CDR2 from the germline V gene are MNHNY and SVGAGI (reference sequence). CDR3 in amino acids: CASSYSGGGTDTQYF. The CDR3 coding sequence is TGTGCCAGCAGTTACTCCGGGGGAGGGACAGATACGCAGTATTTT.

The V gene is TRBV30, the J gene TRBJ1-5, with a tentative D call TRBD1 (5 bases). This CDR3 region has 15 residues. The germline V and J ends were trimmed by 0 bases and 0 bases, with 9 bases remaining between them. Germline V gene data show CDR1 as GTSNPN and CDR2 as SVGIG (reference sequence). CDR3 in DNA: TGTGCCTGGAGTGTAAGGACACTTAGCAATCAGCCCCAGCATTTT. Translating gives CAWSVRTLSNQPQHF.

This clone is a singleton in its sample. CDR3 loop: CAIRANGIRGSGANVLTF. CDR3 bases: TGTGCCATCAGGGCTAACGGTATTCGAGGCTCTGGGGCCAACGTCCTGACTTTC. The chain employs TRBV10-3 and TRBJ2-6, with D hard to call. The CDR3 sequence is 18 residues long. Germline V gene lookup returns CDR1 ENHRY and CDR2 SYGVKD. The ends were cut back, 6 bases at V and 0 bases at J, with 18 bases in the middle.

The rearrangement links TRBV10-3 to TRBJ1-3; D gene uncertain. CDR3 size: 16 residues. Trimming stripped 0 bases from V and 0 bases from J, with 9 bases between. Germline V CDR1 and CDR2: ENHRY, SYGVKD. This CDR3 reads CAISESVPGSGNTIYF. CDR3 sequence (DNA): TGTGCCATCAGTGAGTCTGTCCCGGGCTCTGGAAACACCATATATTTT.

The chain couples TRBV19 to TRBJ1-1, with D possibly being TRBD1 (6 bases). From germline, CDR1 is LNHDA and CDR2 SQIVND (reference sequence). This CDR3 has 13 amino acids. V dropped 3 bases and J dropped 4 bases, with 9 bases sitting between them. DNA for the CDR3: TGTGCCAGTAGTATGGGACATCGCACTGAAGCTTTCTTT. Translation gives CASSMGHRTEAFF.

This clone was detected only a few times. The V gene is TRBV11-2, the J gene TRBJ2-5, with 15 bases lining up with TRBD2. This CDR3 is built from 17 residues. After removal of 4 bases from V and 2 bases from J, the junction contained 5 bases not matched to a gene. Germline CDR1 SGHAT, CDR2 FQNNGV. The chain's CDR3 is CASSWTSGGAQQETQYF. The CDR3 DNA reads TGTGCCAGCAGCTGGACTAGCGGGGGGGCCCAACAAGAGACCCAGTACTTC.

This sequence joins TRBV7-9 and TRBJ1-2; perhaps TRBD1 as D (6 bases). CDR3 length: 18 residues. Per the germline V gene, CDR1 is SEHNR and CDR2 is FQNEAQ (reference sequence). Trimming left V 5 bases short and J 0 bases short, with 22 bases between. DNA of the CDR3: TGTGCCAGCAGCCGACGATTCACCGACAGGACTTCTAACTATGGCTACACCTTC. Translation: CASSRRFTDRTSNYGYTF.

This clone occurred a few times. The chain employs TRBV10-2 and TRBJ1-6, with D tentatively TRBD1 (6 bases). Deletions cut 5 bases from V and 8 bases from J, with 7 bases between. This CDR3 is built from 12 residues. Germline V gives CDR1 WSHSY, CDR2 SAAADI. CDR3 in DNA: TGCGCCAGCAGTAAGGGGGATTCACCCCTCCACTTT. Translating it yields CASSKGDSPLHF.

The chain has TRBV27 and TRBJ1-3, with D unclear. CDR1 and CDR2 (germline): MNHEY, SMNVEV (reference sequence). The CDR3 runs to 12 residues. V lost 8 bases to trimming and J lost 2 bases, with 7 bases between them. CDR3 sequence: CASHGPGNTIYF. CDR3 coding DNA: TGTGCCAGCCACGGTCCTGGAAACACCATATATTTT.

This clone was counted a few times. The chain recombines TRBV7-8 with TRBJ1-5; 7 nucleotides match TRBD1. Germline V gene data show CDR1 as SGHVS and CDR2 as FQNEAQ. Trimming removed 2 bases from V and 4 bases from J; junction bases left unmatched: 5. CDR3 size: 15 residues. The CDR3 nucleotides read TGTGCCAGCAGCTTAAACAGGGGCCTAAATCAGCCCCAGCATTTT. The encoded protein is CASSLNRGLNQPQHF. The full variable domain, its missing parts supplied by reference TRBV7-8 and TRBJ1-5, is GAGVSQSPRYKVAKRGQDVALRCDPISGHVSLFWYQQALGQGPEFLTYFQNEAQLDKSGLPSDRFFAERPEGSVSTLKIQRTQQEDSAVYLCASSLNRGLNQPQHFGDGTRLSIL.

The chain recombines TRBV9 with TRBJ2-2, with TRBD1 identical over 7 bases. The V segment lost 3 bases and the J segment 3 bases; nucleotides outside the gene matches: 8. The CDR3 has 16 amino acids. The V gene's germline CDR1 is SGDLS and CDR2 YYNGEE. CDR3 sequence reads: CASSARGGQDTGELFF. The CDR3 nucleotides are TGTGCCAGCAGCGCCCGAGGGGGCCAGGACACCGGGGAGCTGTTTTTT.

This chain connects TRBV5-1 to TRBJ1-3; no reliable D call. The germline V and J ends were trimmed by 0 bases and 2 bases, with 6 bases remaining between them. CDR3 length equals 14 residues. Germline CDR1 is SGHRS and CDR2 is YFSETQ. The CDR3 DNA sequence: TGCGCCAGCAGCTTGGCCTTTCCTGGAAACACCATATATTTT. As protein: CASSLAFPGNTIYF. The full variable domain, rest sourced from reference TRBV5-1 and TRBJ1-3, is KAGVTQTPRYLIKTRGQQVTLSCSPISGHRSVSWYQQTPGQGLQFLFEYFSETQRNKGNFPGRFSGRQFSNSRSEMNVSTLELGDSALYLCASSLAFPGNTIYFGEGSWLTVV.

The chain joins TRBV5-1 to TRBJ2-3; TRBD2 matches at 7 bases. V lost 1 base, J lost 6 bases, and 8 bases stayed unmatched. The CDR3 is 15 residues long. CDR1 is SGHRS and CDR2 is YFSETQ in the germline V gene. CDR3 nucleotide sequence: TGCGCCAGCAGCTTGACGGGGGGAGGTGTGGATACGCAGTATTTT. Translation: CASSLTGGGVDTQYF.

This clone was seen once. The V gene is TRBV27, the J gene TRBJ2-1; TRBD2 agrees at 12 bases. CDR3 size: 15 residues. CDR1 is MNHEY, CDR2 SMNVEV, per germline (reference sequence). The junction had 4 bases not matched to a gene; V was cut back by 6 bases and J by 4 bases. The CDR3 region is CASRRTSGNYNEQFF. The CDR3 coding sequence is TGTGCCAGCAGAAGGACTAGCGGGAATTACAATGAGCAGTTCTTC.

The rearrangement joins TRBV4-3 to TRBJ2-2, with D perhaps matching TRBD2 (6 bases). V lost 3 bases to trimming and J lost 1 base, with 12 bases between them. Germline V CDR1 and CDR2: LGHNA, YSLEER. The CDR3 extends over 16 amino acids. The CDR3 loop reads CASSQAGTVNTGELFF. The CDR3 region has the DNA TGCGCCAGCAGCCAGGCCGGGACTGTGAACACCGGGGAGCTGTTTTTT.

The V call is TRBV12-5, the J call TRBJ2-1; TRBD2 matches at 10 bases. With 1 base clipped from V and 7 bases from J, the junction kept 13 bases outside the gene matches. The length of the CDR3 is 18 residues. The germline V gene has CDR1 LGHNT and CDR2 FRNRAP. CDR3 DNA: TGTGCTAGTGGTTTGGGGGCCACCACTAGCGGGATGGGGAATGAGCAGTTCTTC. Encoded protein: CASGLGATTSGMGNEQFF.